Listed here are 8 T cell receptor beta chains from one sample, sequenced in a study of pediatric ulcerative colitis. Assay: immunoSEQ multiplex PCR; the TCRdb copy retains only in-frame clones and omits some. The table lists 64,000 or so clones, about three quarters of them singletons, with around 5% in the top ten. The sequencing sample was made of blood. These receptors all come from a boy younger than 18 with moderate ulcerative colitis.

The chain joins TRBV4-1 to TRBJ2-2, with D hard to call. Trimming removed 2 bases at V and 5 bases at J, with 15 bases between. CDR1 and CDR2 (germline): MGHRA, YSYEKL. The CDR3 is 16 amino acids. The CDR3 DNA sequence: TGCGCCAGCAGCCAAATTAATTTGGTGGCAACCGGGGAGCTGTTTTTT. Residues: CASSQINLVATGELFF.

This sequence joins TRBV7-2 and TRBJ2-1, with a weak D call TRBD2 (6 bases). The CDR3 contains 14 residues. With 0 bases removed from V and 7 bases from J, the gap between germline ends came to 10 bases. Germline CDR1 reads SGHTA; CDR2 reads FQGNSA. The CDR3 nucleotides are TGTGCCAGCAGCTTAGCTGCGGGGAGAAATGAGCAGTTCTTC. This translates into CASSLAAGRNEQFF. Full variable domain (rest looked up from reference TRBV7-2 and TRBJ2-1): GAGVSQSPSNKVTEKGKDVELRCDPISGHTALYWYRQSLGQGLEFLIYFQGNSAPDKSGLPSDRFSAERTGGSVSTLTIQRTQQEDSAVYLCASSLAAGRNEQFFGPGTRLTVL.

This clone was counted between two and nine times. The CDR3 sequence is CASTSGKSEQYF. The CDR3 nucleotides read TGTGCCAGTACCTCAGGGAAGAGTGAGCAGTACTTC. This chain joins TRBV19 and TRBJ2-7, with D possibly TRBD1 on 5 matching bases. The CDR3 extends over 12 amino acids. CDR1 and CDR2 (germline): LNHDA, SQIVND (reference sequence). The V gene lost 7 bases and the J gene lost 7 bases, with 14 bases spanning the gap.

V gene TRBV20-1 combines with J gene TRBJ1-1; D remains ambiguous. CDR1 is DFQATT, CDR2 SNEGSKA, per germline (reference sequence). Trimming removed 3 bases from V and 8 bases from J, with 7 bases in between. The CDR3 totals 10 residues. The CDR3 spells CSARLREAFF. Written as DNA, the CDR3 is TGCAGTGCTAGGCTAAGGGAAGCTTTCTTT.

V usage is TRBV7-3 and J usage is TRBJ2-7; D is ambiguous. The CDR3 consists of 16 residues. The V end lost 4 bases, the J end lost 5 bases, and 21 bases lay between the germline ends. CDR1 and CDR2 (germline): SGHTA, FQGTGA. The CDR3 nucleotides are TGTGCCAGCAGCTCCACATCCGGCCACCCAAAGGACGAGCAGTACTTC. Amino acids: CASSSTSGHPKDEQYF.

V usage is TRBV5-1 and J usage is TRBJ2-3; no definite D call. Germline CDR1 reads SGHRS; CDR2 reads YFSETQ. V gave up 4 bases and J gave up 2 bases, with 8 bases separating them. The CDR3 runs 13 residues. CDR3 amino acids: CASSLGYTDTQYF. Here the CDR3 DNA reads TGCGCCAGCAGCCTAGGATACACAGATACGCAGTATTTT.

The V call is TRBV30, the J call TRBJ2-6; TRBD1 matches 7 bases. Germline V CDR1 and CDR2: GTSNPN, SVGIG (reference sequence). With V trimmed by 3 bases and J by 0 bases, 17 bases remained unmatched. The CDR3 runs to 20 residues. DNA of the CDR3: TGTGCCTGGAGGATCCGGGACAGAAGACTTTTATCCTCTGGGGCCAACGTCCTGACTTTC. This gives the protein CAWRIRDRRLLSSGANVLTF.

The chain couples TRBV19 to TRBJ1-2, with D uncertain. The length of the CDR3 is 16 residues. V shed 4 bases and J shed 6 bases, with 21 bases lying between them. Per the germline V gene, CDR1 is LNHDA and CDR2 is SQIVND (reference sequence). CDR3 amino acids: CASSRFATSKVDGYTF. In nucleotides, the CDR3 is TGTGCCAGTAGTAGGTTTGCTACGTCAAAAGTGGATGGCTACACCTTC. Based on the CDR3 plus reference TRBV19 and TRBJ1-2, the full variable domain is DGGITQSPKYLFRKEGQNVTLSCEQNLNHDAMYWYRQDPGQGLRLIYYSQIVNDFQKGDIAEGYSVSREKKESFPLTVTSAQKNPTAFYLCASSRFATSKVDGYTFGSGTRLTVV.